This record concerns one T cell receptor (beta chain) sequence. The antigen is unknown. In germline, CDR1 is LNHNV, CDR2 YYDKDF (reference sequence). The CDR3 runs to 13 residues. Trimming stripped 1 base from V and 7 bases from J, with 10 bases between. The sample belongs to a study of blood T cells in healthy people across ages. Points from the study as a whole: Diversity of TCR beta per million T cells declined in a roughly linear way with age.

Alongside a J-beta primer mix, a sample-barcoded 5' primer served in a second PCR lasting roughly 6 to 11 cycles. Paired-end reads containing CDR3 totaled no fewer than 2.5 million for each sample. Via MiXCR, TCRdb re-called the 5' RACE reads, giving one row per CDR3 protein. The sample records over 950,000 distinct CDR3 sequences, roughly 51% being singletons. The material sequenced was blood. The rearrangement joins TRBV15 to TRBJ1-2; D perhaps matches TRBD1 (6 bases). The sequence was obtained from a woman aged 60-70 years in good health. The CDR3 nucleotides are TGTGCCACCAGCAGAGGAGGACAGTTTGGCTACACCTTC. It yields the protein CATSRGGQFGYTF.